This T cell receptor beta chain appears in the sequencing data of a study of graft-versus-host responses after intestinal transplantation. Study-level information: In this cohort, recipients had multivisceral, liver-intestinal, or isolated intestinal transplants. Induction using anti-thymocyte globulin, followed by tacrolimus and steroids for approximately 3 years, was given to all recipients. Study-wide findings and caveats: Association was observed between peak circulating GvH clone levels and early post-transplant HvG declines. Graft-donor T cell macrochimerism in patients accompanied high graft-versus-host to host-versus-graft clonal ratios in allografts.

About this clone: Its antigen is undetermined.

Trimming shortened V by 3 bases and J by 2 bases, and 8 bases separated the two germline ends. CDR1 and CDR2 (germline): MDHEN, SYDVKM. The CDR3 sequence is 14 residues long. The protocol was immunoSEQ multiplex PCR, while the TCRdb copy is restricted to in-frame clones and leaves out a portion. The data contain tens of thousands of clones, 90% to 95% of them seen just once; the ten biggest clones take up approximately 1.1%. The receptor was isolated from a human donor who was the organ donor for an intestinal transplant. The sequenced sample was unstimulated CD8+ T cells sorted from spleen or lymph node cells, obtained before transplant. This rearrangement joins TRBV28 to TRBJ2-1; maybe TRBD2 (6 bases). The CDR3 sequence is CASSFWGAYNEQFF. The CDR3 nucleotides are TGTGCCAGCAGTTTCTGGGGGGCCTACAATGAGCAGTTCTTC.